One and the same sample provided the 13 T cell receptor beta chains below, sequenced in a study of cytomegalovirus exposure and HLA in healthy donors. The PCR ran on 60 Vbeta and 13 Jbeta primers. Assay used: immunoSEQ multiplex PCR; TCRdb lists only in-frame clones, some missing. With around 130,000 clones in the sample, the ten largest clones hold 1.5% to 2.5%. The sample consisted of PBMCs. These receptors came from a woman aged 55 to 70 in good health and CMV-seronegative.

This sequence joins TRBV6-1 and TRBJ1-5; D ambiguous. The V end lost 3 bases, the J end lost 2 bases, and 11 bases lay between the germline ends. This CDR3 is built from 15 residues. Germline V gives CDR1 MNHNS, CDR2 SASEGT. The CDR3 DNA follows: TGTGCCAGCAGTGATTGGTCAGCGGGCAATCAGCCCCAGCATTTT. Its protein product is CASSDWSAGNQPQHF.

The CDR3 loop reads CASSLGGPEETQYF. For the CDR3, the DNA is TGCGCCAGCAGCTTGGGAGGGCCGGAGGAGACCCAGTACTTC. V usage is TRBV5-1 and J usage is TRBJ2-5; possible D gene TRBD2, 5 bases. V was trimmed by 0 bases and J by 5 bases, leaving 11 bases between them. The V gene's germline CDR1 is SGHRS and CDR2 YFSETQ. CDR3 length equals 14 residues.

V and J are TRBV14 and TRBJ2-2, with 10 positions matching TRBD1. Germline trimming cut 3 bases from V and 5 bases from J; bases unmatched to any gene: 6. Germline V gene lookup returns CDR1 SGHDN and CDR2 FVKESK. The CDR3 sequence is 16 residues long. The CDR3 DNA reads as TGTGCCAGCAGCCACTACGACAGGGGGCCAACCGGGGAGCTGTTTTTT. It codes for CASSHYDRGPTGELFF. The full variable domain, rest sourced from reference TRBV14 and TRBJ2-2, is EAGVTQFPSHSVIEKGQTVTLRCDPISGHDNLYWYRRVMGKEIKFLLHFVKESKQDESGMPNNRFLAERTGGTYSTLKVQPAELEDSGVYFCASSHYDRGPTGELFFGEGSRLTVL.

The CDR3, as DNA: TGTGCCAGCAGTTATGGGACTAGCGGGAACAATGAGCAGTTCTTC. It yields the protein CASSYGTSGNNEQFF. The rearrangement joins TRBV6-5 to TRBJ2-1; TRBD2 aligns across 13 bases. CDR1 and CDR2 (germline): MNHEY, SVGAGI. CDR3 length: 15 residues. J gave up 5 bases and V 3 bases, and 1 base lay outside the gene matches.

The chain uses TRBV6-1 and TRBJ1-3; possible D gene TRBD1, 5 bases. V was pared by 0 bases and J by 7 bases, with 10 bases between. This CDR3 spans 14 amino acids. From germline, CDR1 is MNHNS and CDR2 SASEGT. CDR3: CASSEAPYRNTIYF. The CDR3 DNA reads TGTGCCAGCAGTGAAGCGCCCTACAGGAACACCATATATTTT.

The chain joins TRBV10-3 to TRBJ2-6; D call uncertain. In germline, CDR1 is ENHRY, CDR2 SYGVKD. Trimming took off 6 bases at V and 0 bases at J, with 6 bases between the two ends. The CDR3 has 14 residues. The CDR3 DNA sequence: TGTGCCATCAGAACAGACTCTGGGGCCAACGTCCTGACTTTC. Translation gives CAIRTDSGANVLTF.

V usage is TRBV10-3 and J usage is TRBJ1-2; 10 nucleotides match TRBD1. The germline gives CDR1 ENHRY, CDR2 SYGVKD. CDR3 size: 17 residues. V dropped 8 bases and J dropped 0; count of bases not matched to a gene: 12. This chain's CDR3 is CAIGSGGTGAPNYGYTF. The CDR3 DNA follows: TGTGCCATCGGATCCGGGGGGACAGGGGCTCCTAACTATGGCTACACCTTC.

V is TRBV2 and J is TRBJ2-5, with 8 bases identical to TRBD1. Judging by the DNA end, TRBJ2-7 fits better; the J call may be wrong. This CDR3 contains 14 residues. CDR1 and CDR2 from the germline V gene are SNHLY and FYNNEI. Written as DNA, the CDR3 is TGTGCCAGCAGGTTGACAGGGGATTACTACGAGCAGTACTTC. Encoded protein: CASRLTGDYYEQYF.

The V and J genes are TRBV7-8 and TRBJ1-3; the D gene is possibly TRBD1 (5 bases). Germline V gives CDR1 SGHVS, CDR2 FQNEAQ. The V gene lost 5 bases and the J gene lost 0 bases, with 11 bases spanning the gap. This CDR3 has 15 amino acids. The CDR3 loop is CASSQDSSSGNTIYF. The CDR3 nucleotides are TGTGCCAGCAGCCAAGACAGCAGCTCTGGAAACACCATATATTTT.

The CDR3 DNA reads TGTGCCAGCAGCCCCAGAATGACAGGGGGCTATTCACCCCTCCACTTT. As protein: CASSPRMTGGYSPLHF. The chain carries TRBV7-8 and TRBJ1-6; 10 bases align to TRBD1. Germline V gives CDR1 SGHVS, CDR2 FQNEAQ. V shed 5 bases and J 8 bases; nucleotides not matched to a gene: 9. This CDR3 has 16 amino acids.

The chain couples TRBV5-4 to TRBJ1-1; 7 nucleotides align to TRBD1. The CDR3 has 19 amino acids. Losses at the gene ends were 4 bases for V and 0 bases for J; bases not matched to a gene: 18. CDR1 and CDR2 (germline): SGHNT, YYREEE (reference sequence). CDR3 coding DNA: TGTGCCAGCAGCCCTAATTGGGGGCAGGGGGTCTTGTTGAACACTGAAGCTTTCTTT. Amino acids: CASSPNWGQGVLLNTEAFF.

The CDR3 spells CASSLYTGELFF. CDR3 nucleotide sequence: TGTGCCAGCAGTCTTTACACCGGGGAGCTGTTTTTT. The V call is TRBV27, the J call TRBJ2-2; D gene uncertain. The CDR3 extends over 12 amino acids. Germline CDR1 reads MNHEY; CDR2 reads SMNVEV (reference sequence). Trimming removed 5 bases from V and 3 bases from J, with 4 bases in between.

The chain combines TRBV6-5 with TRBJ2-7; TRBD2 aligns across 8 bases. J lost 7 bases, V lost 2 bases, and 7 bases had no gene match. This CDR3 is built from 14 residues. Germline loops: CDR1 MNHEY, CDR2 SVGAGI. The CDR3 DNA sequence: TGTGCCAGCAGTTACGGGCCGGGACTAGAGGAGCAGTACTTC. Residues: CASSYGPGLEEQYF.